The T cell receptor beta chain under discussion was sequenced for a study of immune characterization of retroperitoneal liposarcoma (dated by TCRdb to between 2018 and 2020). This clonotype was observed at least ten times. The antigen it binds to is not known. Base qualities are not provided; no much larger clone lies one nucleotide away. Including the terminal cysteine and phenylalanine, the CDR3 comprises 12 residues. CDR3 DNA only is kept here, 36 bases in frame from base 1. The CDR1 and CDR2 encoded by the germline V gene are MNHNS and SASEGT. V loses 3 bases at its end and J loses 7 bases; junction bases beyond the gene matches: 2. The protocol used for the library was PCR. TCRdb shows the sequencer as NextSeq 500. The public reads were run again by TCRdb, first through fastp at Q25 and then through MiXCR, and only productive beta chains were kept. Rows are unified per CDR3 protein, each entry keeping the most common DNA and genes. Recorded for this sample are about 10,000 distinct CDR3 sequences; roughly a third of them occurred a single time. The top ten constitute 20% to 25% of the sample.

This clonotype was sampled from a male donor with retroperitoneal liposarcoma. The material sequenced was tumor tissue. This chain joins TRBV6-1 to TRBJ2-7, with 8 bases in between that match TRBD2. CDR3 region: CASSDPGGEQYF. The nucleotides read TGTGCCAGCAGTGACCCGGGGGGGGAGCAGTACTTC.